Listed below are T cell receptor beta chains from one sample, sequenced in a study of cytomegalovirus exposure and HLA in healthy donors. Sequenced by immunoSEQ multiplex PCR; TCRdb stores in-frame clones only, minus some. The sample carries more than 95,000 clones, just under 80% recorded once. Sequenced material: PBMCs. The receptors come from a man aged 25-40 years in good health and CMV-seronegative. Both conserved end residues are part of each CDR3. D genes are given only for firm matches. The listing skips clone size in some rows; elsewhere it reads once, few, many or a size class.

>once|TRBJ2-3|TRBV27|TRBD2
TGTGCCGGCTTAGCGGGGGGCCAGGGAGATACGCAGTATTTT
CAGLAGGQGDTQYF
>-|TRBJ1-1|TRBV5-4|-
TGTGCCAGCAGCTCCGGACTTAGCACTGAAGCTTTCTTT
CASSSGLSTEAFF
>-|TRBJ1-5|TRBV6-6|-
TGTGCCAGCAGTGGAGCCGGACGACAGCGAGAGCATTTT
CASSGAGRQREHF
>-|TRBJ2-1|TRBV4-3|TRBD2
TGCGCCAGCAGCCAAGAGATGGGCGGGGGGGTGGGAACCTACAATGAGCAGTTCTTC
CASSQEMGGGVGTYNEQFF
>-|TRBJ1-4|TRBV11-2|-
TGTGCCAGCAGCTTCCAGGGCGAACTGTTTTTT
CASSFQGELFF
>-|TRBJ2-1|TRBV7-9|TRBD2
TGTGCCAGCAGCTTAGCCCCGACTAGCGGTAATAATGAGCAGTTCTTC
CASSLAPTSGNNEQFF
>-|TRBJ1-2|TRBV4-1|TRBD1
TGCGCCAGCAGCCGAGTTACAGGGGACTATGGCTACACCTTC
CASSRVTGDYGYTF
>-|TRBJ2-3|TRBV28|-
TGTGCCAGCAGTTCCCCCTCCGGGGCGGGGGATACGCAGTATTTT
CASSSPSGAGDTQYF
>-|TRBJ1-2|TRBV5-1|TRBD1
TGCGCCAGCAGCTTGGTAGAGGGGGCCCATGGCTACACCTTC
CASSLVEGAHGYTF
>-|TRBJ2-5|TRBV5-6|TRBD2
TGTGCCAGCAGCCGGGGCCGGGGGGAGGAGACCCAGTACTTC
CASSRGRGEETQYF
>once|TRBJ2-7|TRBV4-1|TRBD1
TGCGCCAGCAGCTCAAGGACAGGGGACTACGAGCAGTACTTC
CASSSRTGDYEQYF
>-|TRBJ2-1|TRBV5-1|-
TGCGCCAGCAGCCTAGACAGGAGCTATGAGCAGTTCTTC
CASSLDRSYEQFF
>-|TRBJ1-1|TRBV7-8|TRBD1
TGTGCCAGCAGCTCGGAGGAGGGGGCAAACACTGAAGCTTTCTTT
CASSSEEGANTEAFF
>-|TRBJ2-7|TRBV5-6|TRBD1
TGTGCCAGCAGCCCTCCGGGACAGGGCTACGAGCAGTACTTC
CASSPPGQGYEQYF
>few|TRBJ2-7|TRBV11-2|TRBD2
TGTGCCAGCAGCTTAGTTGGCTACGGGGGGGCCACCTACGAGCAGTACTTC
CASSLVGYGGATYEQYF
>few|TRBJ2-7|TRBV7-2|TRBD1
TGTGCCAGCAGCTCTTCAGGGGGCTACGAGCAGTACTTC
CASSSSGGYEQYF
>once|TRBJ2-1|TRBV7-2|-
TGTGCCAGCAGCTCGTTGCCGACAGTGTCCAATGAGCAGTTCTTC
CASSSLPTVSNEQFF
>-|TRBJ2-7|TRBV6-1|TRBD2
TGTGCCAGCAGTGAACAGGGTAGCGGGGGGCAGCAGTACTTC
CASSEQGSGGQQYF
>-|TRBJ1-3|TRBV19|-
TGTGCCAGTAGTCAGGGATCCACTGGAAACACCATATATTTT
CASSQGSTGNTIYF
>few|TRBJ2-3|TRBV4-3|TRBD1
TGCGCCAGCAGCCAAGGGACAGGCTATAGCACAGATACGCAGTATTTT
CASSQGTGYSTDTQYF
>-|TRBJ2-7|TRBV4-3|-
TGCGCCAGCAGCCAAGATTATCAGGGTACGACCTACGAGCAGTACTTC
CASSQDYQGTTYEQYF
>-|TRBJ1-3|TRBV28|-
TGTGCCAGCAGTTTAGCAGGGGACTCTGGAAACACCATATATTTT
CASSLAGDSGNTIYF
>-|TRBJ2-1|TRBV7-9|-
TGTGCCAGCAGCTTAGTAAGCGGATTTTACAATGAGCAGTTCTTC
CASSLVSGFYNEQFF
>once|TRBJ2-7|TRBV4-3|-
TGCGCCAGCAGACCGACAGCTTTAAACTCTGACGAGCAGTACTTC
CASRPTALNSDEQYF
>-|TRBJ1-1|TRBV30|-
TGTGCCTGGAGTGAACACAGGAACACTGAAGCTTTCTTT
CAWSEHRNTEAFF
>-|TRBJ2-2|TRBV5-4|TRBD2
TGTGCCAGCAGCCGCACTAGCGGGAACACCGGGGAGCTGTTTTTT
CASSRTSGNTGELFF
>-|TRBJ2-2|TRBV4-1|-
TGCGCCAGCAGCCAAGAGGGACACGGCACCGGGGAGCTGTTTTTT
CASSQEGHGTGELFF
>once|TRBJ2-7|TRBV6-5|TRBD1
TGTGCCAGCGGCAGACAGGGGGGCTACGAGCAGTACTTC
CASGRQGGYEQYF
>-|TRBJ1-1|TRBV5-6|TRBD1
TGTGCCAGCAGCCCCGACAGGGACACTGAAGCTTTCTTT
CASSPDRDTEAFF
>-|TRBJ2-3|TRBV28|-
TGTGCCAGCAGCTGGGCGGGACTGGGCACAGATACGCAGTATTTT
CASSWAGLGTDTQYF
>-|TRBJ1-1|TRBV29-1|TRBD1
TGCAGCGTGACCGGACAGGGTAATTCAGCTGAAGCTTTCTTT
CSVTGQGNSAEAFF
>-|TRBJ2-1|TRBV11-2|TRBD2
TGTGCCAGCAGCTTCCTTCTAGCGGAAGCGGACAATGAGCAGTTCTTC
CASSFLLAEADNEQFF
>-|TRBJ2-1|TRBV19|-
TGTGCCAGTAGTGGAGCCGAGGACTCCTACAATGAGCAGTTCTTC
CASSGAEDSYNEQFF
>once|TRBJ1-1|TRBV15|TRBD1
TGTGCCACCAGCAGAGATGGATATACAGGGGCGAACTTT
CATSRDGYTGANF
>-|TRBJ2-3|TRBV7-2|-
TGTGCCAGCAGCCTCTCATGGCCGGCGGCAGATACGCAGTATTTT
CASSLSWPAADTQYF
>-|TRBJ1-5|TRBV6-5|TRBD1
TGTGCCAGCAATTGGGGACAGGGTCGCCAGCCCCAGCATTTT
CASNWGQGRQPQHF
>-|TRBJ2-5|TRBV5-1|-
TGCGCCAGCTCGGGGTCAGGCCAAGAGACCCAGTACTTC
CASSGSGQETQYF
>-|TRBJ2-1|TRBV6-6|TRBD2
TGTGCCAGCAGTTACCTAGCGGGAGGGGGCAATGAGCAGTTCTTC
CASSYLAGGGNEQFF
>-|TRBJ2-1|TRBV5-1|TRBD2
TGCGCCAGCAGCTCTAGCGGAGCCTCCTACAATGAGCAGTTCTTC
CASSSSGASYNEQFF
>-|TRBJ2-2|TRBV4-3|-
TGCGCCAGCAGCCAAGATACCCCAGGGATGGACACCGGGGAGCTGTTTTTT
CASSQDTPGMDTGELFF
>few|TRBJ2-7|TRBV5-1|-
TGCGCCAGCAGCTTAGGGCAGGGCAGCGACGAGCAGTACTTC
CASSLGQGSDEQYF
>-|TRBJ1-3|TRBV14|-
TGTGCCAGCAGCCAAGGTTCAGGGGTTATCTCTGGAAACACCATATATTTT
CASSQGSGVISGNTIYF
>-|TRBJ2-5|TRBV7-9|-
TGTGCCAGCAGCCAGGCCGGAGAGACCCAGTACTTC
CASSQAGETQYF